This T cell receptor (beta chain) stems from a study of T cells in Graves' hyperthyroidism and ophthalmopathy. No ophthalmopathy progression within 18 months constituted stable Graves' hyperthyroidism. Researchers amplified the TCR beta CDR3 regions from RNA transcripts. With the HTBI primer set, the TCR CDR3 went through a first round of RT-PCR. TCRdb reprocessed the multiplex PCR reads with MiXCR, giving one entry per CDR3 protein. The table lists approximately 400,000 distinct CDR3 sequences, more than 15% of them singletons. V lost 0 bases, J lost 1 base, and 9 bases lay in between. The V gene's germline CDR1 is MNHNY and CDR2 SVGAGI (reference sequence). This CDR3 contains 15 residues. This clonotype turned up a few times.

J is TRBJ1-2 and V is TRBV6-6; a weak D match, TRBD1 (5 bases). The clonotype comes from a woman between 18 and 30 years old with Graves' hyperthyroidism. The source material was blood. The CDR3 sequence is CASSYSGEGNYGYTF. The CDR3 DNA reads TGTGCCAGCAGTTACTCAGGGGAGGGTAACTATGGCTACACCTTC.